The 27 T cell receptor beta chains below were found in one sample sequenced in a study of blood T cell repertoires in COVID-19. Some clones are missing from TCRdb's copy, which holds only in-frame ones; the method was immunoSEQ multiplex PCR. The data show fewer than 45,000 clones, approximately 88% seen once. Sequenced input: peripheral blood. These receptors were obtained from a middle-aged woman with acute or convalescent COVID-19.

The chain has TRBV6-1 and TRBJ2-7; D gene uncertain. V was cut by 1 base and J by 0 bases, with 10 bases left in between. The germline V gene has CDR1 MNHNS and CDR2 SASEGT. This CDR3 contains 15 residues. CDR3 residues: CASSEGLLSSYEQYF. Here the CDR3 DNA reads TGTGCCAGCAGTGAAGGGCTACTAAGCTCCTACGAGCAGTACTTC.

The chain's CDR3 is CASSQRDEQFF. The CDR3 DNA reads TGTGCCAGCAGCCAACGGGATGAGCAGTTCTTC. The chain employs TRBV14 and TRBJ2-1; D not certain. This CDR3 is built from 11 residues. CDR1 is SGHDN, CDR2 FVKESK, per germline. V dropped 2 bases and J dropped 8 bases, with 4 bases sitting between them.

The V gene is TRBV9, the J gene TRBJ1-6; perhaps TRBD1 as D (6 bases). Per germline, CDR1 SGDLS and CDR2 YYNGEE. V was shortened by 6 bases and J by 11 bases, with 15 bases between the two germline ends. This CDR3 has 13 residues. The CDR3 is CASTEWGLPPLHF. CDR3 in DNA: TGTGCCAGCACCGAGTGGGGGCTCCCACCCCTCCACTTT.

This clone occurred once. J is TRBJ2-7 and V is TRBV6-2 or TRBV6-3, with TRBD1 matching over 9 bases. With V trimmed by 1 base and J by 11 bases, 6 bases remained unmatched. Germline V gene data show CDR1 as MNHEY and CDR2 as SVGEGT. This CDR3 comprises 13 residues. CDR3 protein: CASSYYWDREEYF. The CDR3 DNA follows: TGTGCCAGCAGTTACTACTGGGACAGGGAGGAGTACTTC.

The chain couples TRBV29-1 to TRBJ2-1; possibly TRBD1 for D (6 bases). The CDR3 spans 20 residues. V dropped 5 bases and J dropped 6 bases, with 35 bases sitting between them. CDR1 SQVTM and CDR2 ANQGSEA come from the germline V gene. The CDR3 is CSVSQSRGSFLRPVGNEQFF. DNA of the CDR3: TGCAGCGTTTCACAGAGCAGGGGTAGTTTCCTTAGGCCCGTGGGCAATGAGCAGTTCTTC.

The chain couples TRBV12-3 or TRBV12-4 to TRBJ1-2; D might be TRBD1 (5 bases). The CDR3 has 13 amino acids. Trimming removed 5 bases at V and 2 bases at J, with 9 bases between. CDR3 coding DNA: TGTGCCAGCAGTCTCAGGGTGAACTATGGCTACACCTTC. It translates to CASSLRVNYGYTF.

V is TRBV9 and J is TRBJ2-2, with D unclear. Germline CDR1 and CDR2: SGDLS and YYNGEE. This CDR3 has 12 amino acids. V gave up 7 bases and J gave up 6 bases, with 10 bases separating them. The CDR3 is CASRRLAGELFF. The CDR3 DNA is TGTGCCAGCCGGCGGTTAGCCGGGGAGCTGTTTTTT.

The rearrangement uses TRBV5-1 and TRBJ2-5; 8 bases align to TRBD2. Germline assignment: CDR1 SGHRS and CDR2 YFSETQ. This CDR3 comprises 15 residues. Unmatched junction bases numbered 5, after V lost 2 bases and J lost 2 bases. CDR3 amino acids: CASSFSGGSQETQYF. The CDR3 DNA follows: TGCGCCAGCAGCTTCAGCGGGGGTTCACAAGAGACCCAGTACTTC.

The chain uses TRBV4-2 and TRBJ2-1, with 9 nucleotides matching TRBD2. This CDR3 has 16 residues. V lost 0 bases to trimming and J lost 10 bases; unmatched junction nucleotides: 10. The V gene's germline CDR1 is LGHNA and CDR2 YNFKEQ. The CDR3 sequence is CASSQDGGLAGREQFF. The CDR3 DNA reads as TGTGCCAGCAGCCAAGACGGGGGGCTAGCGGGGCGGGAGCAGTTCTTC.

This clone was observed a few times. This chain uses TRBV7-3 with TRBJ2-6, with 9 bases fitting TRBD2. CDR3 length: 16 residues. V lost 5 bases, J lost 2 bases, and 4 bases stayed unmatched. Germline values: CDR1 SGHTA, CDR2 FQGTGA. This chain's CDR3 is CASSPLAGTGANVLTF. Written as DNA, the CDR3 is TGTGCCAGCAGCCCGCTAGCGGGAACTGGGGCCAACGTCCTGACTTTC.

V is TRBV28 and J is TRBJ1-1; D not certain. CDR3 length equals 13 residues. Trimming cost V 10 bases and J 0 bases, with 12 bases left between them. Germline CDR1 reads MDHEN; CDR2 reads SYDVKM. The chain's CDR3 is CATGRPVNTEAFF. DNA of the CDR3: TGTGCCACCGGGAGGCCGGTGAACACTGAAGCTTTCTTT.

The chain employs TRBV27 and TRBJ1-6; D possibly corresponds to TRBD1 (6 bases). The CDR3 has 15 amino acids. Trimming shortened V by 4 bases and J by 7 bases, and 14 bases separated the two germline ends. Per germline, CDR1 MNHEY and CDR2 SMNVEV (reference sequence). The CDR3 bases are TGTGCCAGCAGTTCTTCCGGGACATCGAATTCACCCCTCCACTTT. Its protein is CASSSSGTSNSPLHF.

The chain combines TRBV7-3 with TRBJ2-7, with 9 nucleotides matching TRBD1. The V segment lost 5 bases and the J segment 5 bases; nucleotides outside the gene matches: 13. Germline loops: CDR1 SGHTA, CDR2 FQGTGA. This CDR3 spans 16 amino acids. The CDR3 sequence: CASSLEGQGKGHEQYF. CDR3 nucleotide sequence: TGTGCCAGCAGCCTGGAGGGACAGGGCAAGGGACACGAGCAGTACTTC. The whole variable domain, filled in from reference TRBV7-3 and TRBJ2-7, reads GAGVSQTPSNKVTEKGKYVELRCDPISGHTALYWYRQSLGQGPEFLIYFQGTGAADDSGLPNDRFFAVRPEGSVSTLKIQRTERGDSAVYLCASSLEGQGKGHEQYFGPGTRLTVT.

In nucleotides, the CDR3 is TGCGCCAGCAGCCCGGGATCCACTAACTATGGCTACACCTTC. This encodes CASSPGSTNYGYTF. The V and J genes are TRBV5-1 and TRBJ1-2, with D unclear. This CDR3 is 14 amino acids long. Germline loops: CDR1 SGHRS, CDR2 YFSETQ. The ends were cut back, 4 bases at V and 0 bases at J, with 10 bases in the middle.

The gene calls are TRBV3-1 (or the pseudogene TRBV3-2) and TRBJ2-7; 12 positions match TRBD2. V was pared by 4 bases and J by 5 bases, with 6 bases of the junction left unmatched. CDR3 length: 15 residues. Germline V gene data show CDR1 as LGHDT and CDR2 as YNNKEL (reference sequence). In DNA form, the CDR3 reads TGTGCCAGCAGCCCAGGAACTAGCGGGAGGAACGAGCAGTACTTC. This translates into CASSPGTSGRNEQYF.

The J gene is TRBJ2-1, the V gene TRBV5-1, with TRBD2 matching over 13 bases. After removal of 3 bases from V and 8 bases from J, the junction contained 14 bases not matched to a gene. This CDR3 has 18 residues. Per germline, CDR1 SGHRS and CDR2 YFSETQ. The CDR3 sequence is CASSSGQPTSGGVDEQFF. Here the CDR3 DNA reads TGCGCCAGCAGCTCAGGCCAGCCTACTAGCGGGGGGGTTGATGAGCAGTTCTTC.

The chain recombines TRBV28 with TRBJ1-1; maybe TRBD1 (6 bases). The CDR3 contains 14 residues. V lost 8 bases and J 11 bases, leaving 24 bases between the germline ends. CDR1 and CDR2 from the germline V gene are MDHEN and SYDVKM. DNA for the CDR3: TGTGCCAGCGCGAGGGGGTACACCCTAAGGGCGGCTTTCTTT. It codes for CASARGYTLRAAFF. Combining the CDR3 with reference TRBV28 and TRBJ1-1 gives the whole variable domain DVKVTQSSRYLVKRTGEKVFLECVQDMDHENMFWYRQDPGLGLRLIYFSYDVKMKEKGDIPEGYSVSREKKERFSLILESASTNQTSMYLCASARGYTLRAAFFGQGTRLTVV.

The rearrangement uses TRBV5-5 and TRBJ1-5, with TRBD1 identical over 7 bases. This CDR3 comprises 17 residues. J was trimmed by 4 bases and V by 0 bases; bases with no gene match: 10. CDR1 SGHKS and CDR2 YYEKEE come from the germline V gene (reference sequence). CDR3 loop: CASSLAPGQSINQPQHF. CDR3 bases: TGTGCCAGCAGCTTGGCTCCGGGACAGAGCATTAATCAGCCCCAGCATTTT.

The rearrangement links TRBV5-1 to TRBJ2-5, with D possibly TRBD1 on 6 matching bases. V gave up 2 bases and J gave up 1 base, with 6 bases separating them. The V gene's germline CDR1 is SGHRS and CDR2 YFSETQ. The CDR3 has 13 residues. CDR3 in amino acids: CASSLQGQETQYF. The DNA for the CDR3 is TGCGCCAGCAGCTTACAGGGCCAAGAGACCCAGTACTTC.

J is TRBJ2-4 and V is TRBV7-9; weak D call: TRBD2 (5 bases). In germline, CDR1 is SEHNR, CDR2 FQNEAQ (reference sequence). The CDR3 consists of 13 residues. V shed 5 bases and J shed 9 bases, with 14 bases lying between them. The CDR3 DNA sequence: TGTGCCAGCAGCCAGCGGAATGACGGCATTCAGTACTTC. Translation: CASSQRNDGIQYF.

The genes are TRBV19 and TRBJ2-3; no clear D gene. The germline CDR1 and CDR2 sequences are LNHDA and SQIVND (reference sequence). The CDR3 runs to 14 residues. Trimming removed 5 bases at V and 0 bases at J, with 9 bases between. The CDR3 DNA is TGTGCCAGTAGTGAGCCCCCCAGCACAGATACGCAGTATTTT. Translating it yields CASSEPPSTDTQYF.

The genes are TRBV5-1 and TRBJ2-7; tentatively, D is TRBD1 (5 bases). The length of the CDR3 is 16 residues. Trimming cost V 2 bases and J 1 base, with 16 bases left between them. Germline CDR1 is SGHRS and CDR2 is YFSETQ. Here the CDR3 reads CASSFPGKGRSYEQYF. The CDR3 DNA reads TGCGCCAGCAGCTTCCCAGGGAAAGGACGATCCTACGAGCAGTACTTC.

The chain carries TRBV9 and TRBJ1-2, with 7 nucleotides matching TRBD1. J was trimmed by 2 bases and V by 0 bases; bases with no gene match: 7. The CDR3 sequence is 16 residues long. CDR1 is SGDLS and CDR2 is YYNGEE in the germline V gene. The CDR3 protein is CASSVDRQGPNYGYTF. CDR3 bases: TGTGCCAGCAGCGTAGATCGACAGGGACCGAACTATGGCTACACCTTC.

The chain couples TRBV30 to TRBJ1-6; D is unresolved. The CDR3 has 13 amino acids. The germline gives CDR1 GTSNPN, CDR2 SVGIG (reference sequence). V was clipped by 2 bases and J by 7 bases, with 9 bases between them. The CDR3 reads CAWSRGTNSPLHF. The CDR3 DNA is TGTGCCTGGAGTCGGGGTACGAATTCACCCCTCCACTTT.

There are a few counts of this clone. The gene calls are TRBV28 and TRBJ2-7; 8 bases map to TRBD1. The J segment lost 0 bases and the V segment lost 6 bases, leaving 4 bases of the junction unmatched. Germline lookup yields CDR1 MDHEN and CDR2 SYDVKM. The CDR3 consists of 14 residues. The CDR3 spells CASRSTGGSYEQYF. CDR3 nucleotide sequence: TGTGCCAGCAGATCTACAGGGGGCTCCTACGAGCAGTACTTC.

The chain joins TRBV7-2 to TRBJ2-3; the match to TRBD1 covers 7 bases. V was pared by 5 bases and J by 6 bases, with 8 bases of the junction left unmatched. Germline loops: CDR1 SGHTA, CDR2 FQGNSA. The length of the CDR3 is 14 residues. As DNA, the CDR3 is TGTGCCAGCAGCCACGGGACAGATCGGGATACGCAGTATTTT. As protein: CASSHGTDRDTQYF.

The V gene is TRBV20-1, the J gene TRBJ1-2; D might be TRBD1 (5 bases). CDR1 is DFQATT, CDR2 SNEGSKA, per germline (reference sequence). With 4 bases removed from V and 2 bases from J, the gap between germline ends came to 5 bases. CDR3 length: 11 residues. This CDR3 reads CSATGNYGYTF. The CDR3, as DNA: TGCAGTGCTACAGGGAACTATGGCTACACCTTC.